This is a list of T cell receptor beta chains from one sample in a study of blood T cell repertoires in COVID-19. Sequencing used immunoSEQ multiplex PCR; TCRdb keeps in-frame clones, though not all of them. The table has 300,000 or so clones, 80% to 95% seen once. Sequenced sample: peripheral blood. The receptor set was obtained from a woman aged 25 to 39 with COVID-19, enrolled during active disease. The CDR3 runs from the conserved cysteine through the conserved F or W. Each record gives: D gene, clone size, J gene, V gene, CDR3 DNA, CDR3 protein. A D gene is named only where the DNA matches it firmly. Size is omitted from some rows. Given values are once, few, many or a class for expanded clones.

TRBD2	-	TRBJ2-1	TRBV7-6	TGTGCCAGCAGCCCCTGGACTAGCGGGTCTATTCTCAATGAGCAGTTCTTC	CASSPWTSGSILNEQFF
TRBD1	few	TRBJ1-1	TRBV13	TGTGCCAGCAGCTTCACTTCTGGGACAGGATGGACTGAAGCTTTCTTT	CASSFTSGTGWTEAFF
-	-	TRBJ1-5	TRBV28	TGTGCCAGCAGTGCCCCGCAGGGAAGGAGTCAGCCCCAGCATTTT	CASSAPQGRSQPQHF
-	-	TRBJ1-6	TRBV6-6	TGTGCCAGCAGTTACGACAGCTATAATTCACCCCTCCACTTT	CASSYDSYNSPLHF
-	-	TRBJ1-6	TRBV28	TGTGCCAGCAGTGGAGGTTCACCCCTCCACTTT	CASSGGSPLHF
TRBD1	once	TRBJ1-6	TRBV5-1	TGCGCCAGCAGCTTGGTTGGGACAGGGATTAATAATTCACCCCTCCACTTT	CASSLVGTGINNSPLHF
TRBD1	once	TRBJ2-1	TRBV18	TGTGCCAGCTCAATCGGGACAGGGGGCCTCTACAATGAGCAGTTCTTC	CASSIGTGGLYNEQFF
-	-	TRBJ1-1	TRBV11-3	TGTGCCAGCAGCTTAGCAGGGCAGAACACTGAAGCTTTCTTT	CASSLAGQNTEAFF
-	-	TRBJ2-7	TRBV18	TGTGCCAGCTCAGACAGAGATTACGAGCAGTACTTC	CASSDRDYEQYF
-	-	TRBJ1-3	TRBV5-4	TGTGCCAGCAGCACTCGGTCCAACGCCGTCTCTGGAAACACCATATATTTT	CASSTRSNAVSGNTIYF
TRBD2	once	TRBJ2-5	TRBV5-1	TGCGCCAGCGGTTCGGAGACTAGCAGAGGGACCCAGTACTTC	CASGSETSRGTQYF
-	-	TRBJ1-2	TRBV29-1	TGCAGCGCCGCGGATCAGGGGATAGGCTACACCTTC	CSAADQGIGYTF
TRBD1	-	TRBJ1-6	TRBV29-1	TGCAGCGCCAGGACAGGCCAGGGATCACCCCTCCACTTT	CSARTGQGSPLHF
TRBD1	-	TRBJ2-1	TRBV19	TGTGCCAGTAGTTGGCAGGGGGCCCATGAGCAGTTCTTC	CASSWQGAHEQFF
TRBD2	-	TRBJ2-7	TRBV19	TGTGCCACCTCCGGGACTAGCGCATCTACTGGGATTTACGAGCAGTACTTC	CATSGTSASTGIYEQYF
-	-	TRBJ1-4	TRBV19	TGTGCCAGTAGTATTGGGACAACAACTAATGAAAAACTGTTTTTT	CASSIGTTTNEKLFF
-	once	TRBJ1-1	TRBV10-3	TGTGCCATCAGCCCCGGGGGGGCGAACACTGAAGCTTTCTTT	CAISPGGANTEAFF
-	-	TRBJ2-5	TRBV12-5	TGTGCTAGTGGGGACCGTAGTACGGGAGAAGAGACCCAGTACTTC	CASGDRSTGEETQYF
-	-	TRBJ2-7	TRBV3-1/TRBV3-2	TGTGCCAGCAGCTATCGGGACTCCTACGAGCAGTACTTC	CASSYRDSYEQYF
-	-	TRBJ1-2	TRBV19	TGTGCCAGTAGTATAGCTCTCGGGGGTTTAGGCTACACCTTC	CASSIALGGLGYTF
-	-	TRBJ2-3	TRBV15	TGTGCCACCAGCTTGGGACAAGCAGATACGCAGTATTTT	CATSLGQADTQYF
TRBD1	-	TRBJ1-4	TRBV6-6	TGTGCCAGCAGTTACCCTCAGCAGGGGGCACATGAAAAACTGTTTTTT	CASSYPQQGAHEKLFF
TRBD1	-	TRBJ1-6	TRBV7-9	TGTGCCAGCAGGGGACAGATGAGCTCCTATAATTCACCCCTCCACTTT	CASRGQMSSYNSPLHF
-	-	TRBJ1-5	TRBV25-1	TGTGCCAGCAGTGAATCAGGCGTCCCTAATCAGCCCCAGCATTTT	CASSESGVPNQPQHF
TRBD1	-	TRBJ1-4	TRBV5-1	TGCGCCAGCAGCTTGGACTTAGACAGGGAGAGTGAAAAACTGTTTTTT	CASSLDLDRESEKLFF
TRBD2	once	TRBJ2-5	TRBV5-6	TGTGCCAGCAGCTTACTAGCGGGAGGGCTACGGGAGACCCAGTACTTC	CASSLLAGGLRETQYF
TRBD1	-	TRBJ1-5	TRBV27	TGTGCCAGCAGTTTATACCTCGACAGGGCTTCCAATCAGCCCCAGCATTTT	CASSLYLDRASNQPQHF
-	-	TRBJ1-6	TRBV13	TGTGCCAGCAGCTCCAGCGATCACTATAATTCACCCCTCCACTTT	CASSSSDHYNSPLHF
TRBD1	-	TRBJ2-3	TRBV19	TGTGCCAGTAGGAACCAGGGGGCCTCTAGCACAGATACGCAGTATTTT	CASRNQGASSTDTQYF
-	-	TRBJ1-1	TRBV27	TGTGCCAGCAGTTTATCGTTGACAGCCCACACTGAAGCTTTCTTT	CASSLSLTAHTEAFF
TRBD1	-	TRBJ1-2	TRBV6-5	TGTGCCAGCAGGACGGGACAGTCCTCCCTATATGGCTACACCTTC	CASRTGQSSLYGYTF
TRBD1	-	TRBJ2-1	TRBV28	TGTGCCAGCAGGAAAGGAAACAGGGGCAGGGATGAGCAGTTCTTC	CASRKGNRGRDEQFF
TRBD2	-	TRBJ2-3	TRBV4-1	TGCGCCAGCAGCCAAGATGGGGGGACTACTTATAGCACAGATACGCAGTATTTT	CASSQDGGTTYSTDTQYF
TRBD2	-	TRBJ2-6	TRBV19	TGTGCCAGCGCCCTAGCGGGAGGGCCTGGGGCCAACGTCCTGACTTTC	CASALAGGPGANVLTF
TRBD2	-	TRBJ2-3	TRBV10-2	TGCGCCAGCAGTGAGTTGGGACTAGCGGGAGACAGGACGCAGTATTTT	CASSELGLAGDRTQYF
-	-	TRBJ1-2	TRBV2	TGTGCCAGCAGAGGTCGCGTCGGACAGACCGGACGTATATACTATGGCTACACCTTC	CASRGRVGQTGRIYYGYTF
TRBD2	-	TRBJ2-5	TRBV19	TGTGCCACCTCGGGAGGTCGTGAGACCCAGTACTTC	CATSGGRETQYF
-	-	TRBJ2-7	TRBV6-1	TGTGCCAGCAGTGAAGGCGGGACTCCCTACGAGCAGTACTTC	CASSEGGTPYEQYF
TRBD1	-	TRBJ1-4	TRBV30	TGTGCCTGGAGTGTACAGGGGGTAAATGAAAAACTGTTTTTT	CAWSVQGVNEKLFF
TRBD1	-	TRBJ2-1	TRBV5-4	TGTGCCAGCAGCTTGGGTACAGGGGCATACAATGAGCAGTTCTTC	CASSLGTGAYNEQFF
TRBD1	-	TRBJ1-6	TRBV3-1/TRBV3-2	TGTGCCAGCAGCCACGGTCCAGGGGGTAGCTCCTATAATTCACCCCTCCACTTT	CASSHGPGGSSYNSPLHF
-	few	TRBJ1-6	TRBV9	TGTGCCAGCAGCGTAGGACCAGGGTTGGATTCACCCCTCCACTTT	CASSVGPGLDSPLHF
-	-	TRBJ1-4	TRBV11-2	TGTGCCAGCAGCTCCTTGGGGGGTAGGGAAAAACTGTTTTTT	CASSSLGGREKLFF
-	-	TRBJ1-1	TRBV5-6	TGTGCCAGCAGCTTGACAGGTCAAATCGTAGCTTTCTTT	CASSLTGQIVAFF
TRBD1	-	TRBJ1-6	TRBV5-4	TGTGCCAGCAGCCCGGGACAGGGGAGCTCCAATTCACCCCTCCACTTT	CASSPGQGSSNSPLHF
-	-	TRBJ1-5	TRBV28	TGTGCCAGCAGTTTAAGGTCGGGGTCTGCGTATTTT	CASSLRSGSAYF
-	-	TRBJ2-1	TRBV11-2	TGTGCCAGCAGCTTGAGGGATGAGCAGTTCTTC	CASSLRDEQFF
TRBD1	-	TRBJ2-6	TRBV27	TGTGCCAGCAGCTTAACCGGGACAGCCAATTCTGGGGCCAACGTCCTGACTTTC	CASSLTGTANSGANVLTF
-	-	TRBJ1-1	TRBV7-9	TGTGCCAGCAGCACGACAGCAGAAGCTTTCTTT	CASSTTAEAFF
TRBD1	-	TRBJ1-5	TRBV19	TGTGCCAGTAGTAGGACAGGCTACAATCAGCCCCAGCATTTT	CASSRTGYNQPQHF
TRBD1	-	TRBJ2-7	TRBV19	TGTGCCAGTAGTATGGGGGGACAGGGTCCCTACGAGCAGTACTTC	CASSMGGQGPYEQYF
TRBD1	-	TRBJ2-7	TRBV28	TGTGCCAGCAGTTCCCCCGGGACAGGGGGGTCCTACGAGCAGTACTTC	CASSSPGTGGSYEQYF
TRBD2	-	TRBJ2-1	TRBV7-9	TGTGCCAGCAGCGCCTTGGGACTAGCGGGAGTAAGCAATGAGCAGTTCTTC	CASSALGLAGVSNEQFF
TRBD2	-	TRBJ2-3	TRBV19	TGTGCCAGTAGTGGGTCTAGCGGGAGGGATACGCAGTATTTT	CASSGSSGRDTQYF